This TCR gamma chain came from a study of intestinal T cells in coeliac disease. Study details: TRG cohort coeliac patients averaged around 15 years; controls averaged roughly 50.

In regard to this clone: Its specificity is unknown. Additional DNA sequences in this sample encode the identical CDR3.

V lost 7 bases, J lost 3 bases, and 9 bases stayed unmatched. The CDR3 is 15 amino acids. Using 150 to 200 ng of biopsy DNA, TRG was amplified with LymphoTrack primers. TCRdb re-called clones from the multiplex PCR reads via CATT. The repertoire holds hundreds of gamma-chain clones, with roughly 56% as singletons. Points from the study as a whole: Coeliac and control groups differed significantly in age.

For each case, the template was genomic DNA from ten approximately 5.2-µm formalin-fixed paraffin-embedded scrolls. The sequence derives from a human donor with celiac disease. The V and J genes are TRGV10 and TRGJP1. TRGV10 is sorted into the ORF group, with uncertain function. Sequencing was carried out using a duodenal biopsy. CDR3 nucleotides: TGTGCTGCGTGGTCGACAATACCCACTGGTTGGTTCAAGATATTT. Its protein is CAAWSTIPTGWFKIF.